These T cell receptor beta chains were read from a single sample in a study of blood T cell dynamics during melanoma immunotherapy. Sequencing was performed with immunoSEQ multiplex PCR; in TCRdb, only in-frame clones are kept and a portion is missing. The sample carries 15,000 to 20,000 clones, over 90% recorded once. The sample in question was effector memory CD8+ T cells from blood, obtained from a patient treated with checkpoint blockade. These receptor sequences come from a human donor with melanoma. Both conserved end residues are part of each CDR3. A D gene is named only where the DNA matches it firmly. Not every row has a clone size; where given, it reads once, few, many or a size class.

d_call j_call v_call clone_size cdr3_aa cdr3_nt
TRBD2 TRBJ2-5 TRBV9 - CASSVGVAGPQETQYF TGTGCCAGCAGCGTAGGAGTAGCGGGACCACAAGAGACCCAGTACTTC
- TRBJ1-3 TRBV4-1 - CASSQEGTGSGNTIYF TGCGCCAGCAGCCAAGAGGGTACCGGCTCTGGAAACACCATATATTTT
- TRBJ1-2 TRBV27 - CASSLLGANYGYTF TGTGCCAGCAGTTTGTTGGGAGCTAACTATGGCTACACCTTC
TRBD1 TRBJ2-4 TRBV10-1 - CASRAPGGWGKNIQYF TGCGCCAGCAGAGCCCCAGGGGGTTGGGGCAAAAACATTCAGTACTTC
TRBD1 TRBJ2-5 TRBV5-1 - CASSPQGQPPETQYF TGCGCCAGCAGCCCTCAGGGACAGCCCCCAGAGACCCAGTACTTC
- TRBJ2-2 TRBV27 - CASSLSSTGELFF TGTGCCAGCAGTCTCTCCTCGACCGGGGAGCTGTTTTTT
TRBD1 TRBJ2-5 TRBV19 - CASSTDREETQYF TGTGCCAGTTCGACGGACAGGGAAGAGACCCAGTACTTC
- TRBJ1-4 TRBV5-4 - CASSSQGQGAEKLFF TGTGCCAGCAGCTCCCAAGGACAAGGGGCGGAAAAACTGTTTTTT
- TRBJ2-7 TRBV5-6 once CASSFSSYEQYF TGTGCCAGCAGCTTTTCATCCTACGAGCAGTACTTC
TRBD2 TRBJ2-3 TRBV19 - CASSISGGYADTQYF TGTGCCAGTAGTATTTCGGGAGGCTACGCAGATACGCAGTATTTT
- TRBJ2-7 TRBV6-6 once CASGLRPYEQYF TGTGCCAGCGGTTTGAGGCCCTACGAGCAGTACTTC
- TRBJ1-4 TRBV6-1 once CASKDKPRGNEKLFF TGTGCCAGCAAGGACAAACCTCGGGGTAATGAAAAACTGTTTTTT
TRBD2 TRBJ2-1 TRBV9 - CASSPPGGRRYNEQFF TGTGCCAGCAGCCCCCCCGGCGGGAGGAGGTACAATGAGCAGTTCTTC
TRBD2 TRBJ2-1 TRBV7-8 - CASSFSGSGYEQFF TGTGCCAGCAGCTTTAGCGGGAGTGGTTATGAGCAGTTCTTC
TRBD1 TRBJ1-1 TRBV11-2 - CASSLVSRQGEAFF TGTGCCAGCAGCTTAGTGAGCAGACAGGGGGAAGCTTTCTTT
- TRBJ2-5 TRBV27 once CASSLALGETQYF TGTGCCAGCAGTTTGGCCCTAGGGGAGACCCAGTACTTC
- TRBJ2-1 TRBV28 once CASSADSEQFF TGTGCCAGCAGCGCGGACAGCGAGCAGTTCTTC
- TRBJ2-2 TRBV4-2 once CASSQEGVAPTGELFF TGTGCCAGCAGCCAAGAAGGGGTAGCGCCCACAGGGGAGCTGTTTTTT
- TRBJ2-7 TRBV25-1 - CASRTAAYEQYF TGTGCCAGTAGGACAGCTGCCTACGAGCAGTACTTC
TRBD2 TRBJ2-7 TRBV15 - CATSSSRAGGVYEQYF TGTGCCACCAGCAGTTCGCGGGCGGGAGGGGTTTACGAGCAGTACTTC
- TRBJ2-1 TRBV10-3 - CAITPLAPDYNEQFF TGTGCCATCACCCCACTAGCACCAGACTACAATGAGCAGTTCTTC
TRBD1 TRBJ1-5 TRBV11-3 - CASSLNCGTGPRSYNQPQHF TGTGCCAGCAGCTTAAATTGCGGGACAGGGCCCCGGTCGTACAATCAGCCCCAGCATTTT
- TRBJ1-4 TRBV11-2 - CASSPREFNEKLFF TGTGCCAGCAGCCCCCGCGAGTTTAATGAAAAACTGTTTTTT
- TRBJ2-2 TRBV27 - CASSLSNTGELFF TGTGCCAGCAGTTTATCGAACACCGGGGAGCTGTTTTTT
TRBD1 TRBJ1-3 TRBV2 - CASIYRGDGNTIYF TGTGCCAGCATTTACAGGGGTGACGGAAACACCATATATTTT
- TRBJ2-5 TRBV13 few CASGTRVETQYF TGTGCCAGCGGGACCAGGGTGGAGACCCAGTACTTC
TRBD2 TRBJ2-7 TRBV15 - CATSRESGGYEQYF TGTGCCACCAGCAGAGAGTCGGGAGGCTACGAGCAGTACTTC
- TRBJ2-5 TRBV11-2 - CASSLGTGETQYF TGTGCCAGCAGCTTAGGGACTGGAGAGACCCAGTACTTC
TRBD1 TRBJ2-7 TRBV28 - CASSFGQGRYEQYF TGTGCCAGCAGTTTCGGACAGGGACGGTACGAGCAGTACTTC
TRBD2 TRBJ2-3 TRBV5-4 - CASSLGSGIITDTQYF TGTGCCAGCAGCTTGGGTAGCGGGATTATCACAGATACGCAGTATTTT
- TRBJ2-7 TRBV29-1 - CSAWGQEYEQYF TGCAGCGCCTGGGGCCAGGAGTACGAGCAGTACTTC
TRBD1 TRBJ1-2 TRBV5-4 - CAIRTGGVYGYTF TGTGCCATTCGGACAGGGGGCGTCTATGGCTACACCTTC
- TRBJ1-4 TRBV19 - CASSIEFGASERNEKLFF TGTGCCAGTAGTATAGAATTCGGGGCAAGCGAACGAAATGAAAAACTGTTTTTT
- TRBJ2-7 TRBV4-1 - CASSQGVAGLREQYF TGCGCCAGCAGCCAAGGTGTGGCGGGTTTGAGGGAGCAGTACTTC
TRBD2 TRBJ2-5 TRBV2 - CASSDLGLAGGPGETQYF TGTGCCAGCAGTGATCTGGGCCTAGCGGGAGGGCCAGGGGAGACCCAGTACTTC